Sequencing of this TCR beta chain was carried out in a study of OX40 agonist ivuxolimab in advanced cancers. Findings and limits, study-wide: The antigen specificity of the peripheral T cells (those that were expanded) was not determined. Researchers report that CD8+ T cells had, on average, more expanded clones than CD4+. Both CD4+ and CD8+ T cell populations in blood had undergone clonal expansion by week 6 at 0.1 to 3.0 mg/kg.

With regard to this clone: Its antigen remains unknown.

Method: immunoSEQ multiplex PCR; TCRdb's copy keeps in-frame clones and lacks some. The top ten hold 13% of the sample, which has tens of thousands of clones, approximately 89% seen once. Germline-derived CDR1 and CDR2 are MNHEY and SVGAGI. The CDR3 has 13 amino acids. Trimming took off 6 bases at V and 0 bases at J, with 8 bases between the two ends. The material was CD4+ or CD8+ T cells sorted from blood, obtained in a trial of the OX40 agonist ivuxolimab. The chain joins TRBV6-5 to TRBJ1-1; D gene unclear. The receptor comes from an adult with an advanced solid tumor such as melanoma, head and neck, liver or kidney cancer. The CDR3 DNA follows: TGTGCCAGCAGACTTAACATGAACACTGAAGCTTTCTTT. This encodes CASRLNMNTEAFF.